This is a list of T cell receptor beta chains from one sample in a study of a mutant IDH1 vaccine in newly diagnosed glioma. Their recognized antigens are unknown. The protocol was immunoSEQ multiplex PCR, while the TCRdb copy is restricted to in-frame clones and leaves out a portion. This table holds around 58,000 clones, around 81% found once. Material: PBMCs, obtained from a glioma patient whose treatment included an IDH1 peptide vaccine. These TCRs come from a man younger than 40 with glioma. Both conserved end residues are part of each CDR3. The D gene is left open where the match is weak. Expanded clones are given a class, and other clones once, few, many or no size at all.

J: TRBJ1-2; V: TRBV5-4; size: .; D: TRBD1; DNA: TGTGCCAGCAGCCAAGGACAGGGATGGTATGGCTACACCTTC; CDR3: CASSQGQGWYGYTF
J: TRBJ1-6; V: TRBV6-1; size: .; D: .; DNA: TGTGCCAGCAGTGATTGGAGGGATGATTCACCCCTCCACTTT; CDR3: CASSDWRDDSPLHF
J: TRBJ2-1; V: TRBV19; size: .; D: TRBD1; DNA: TGTGCCAGTAGTATCCAGTCGTGGGACAGGGGGCTCAATGAGCAGTTCTTC; CDR3: CASSIQSWDRGLNEQFF
J: TRBJ1-5; V: TRBV6-4; size: few; D: .; DNA: TGTGCCAGCGCTAGGACGGACCTCTATAGCAATCAGCCCCAGCATTTT; CDR3: CASARTDLYSNQPQHF
J: TRBJ1-2; V: TRBV15; size: .; D: .; DNA: TGTGCCACCAGCAGGCCGCGACCGTTCGGCGGCTACACCTTC; CDR3: CATSRPRPFGGYTF
J: TRBJ1-1; V: TRBV5-1; size: .; D: .; DNA: TGCGCCAGCAGGAGGGGGGACATGAACACTGAAGCTTTCTTT; CDR3: CASRRGDMNTEAFF
J: TRBJ2-2; V: TRBV9; size: .; D: TRBD1; DNA: TGTGCCAGCAGCCTCACGGGACAGGAGAACACCGGGGAGCTGTTTTTT; CDR3: CASSLTGQENTGELFF
J: TRBJ2-4; V: TRBV18; size: .; D: TRBD2; DNA: TGTGCCAGCTCACCGCAGGTAGCGGGGGACAAAAACATTCAGTACTTC; CDR3: CASSPQVAGDKNIQYF
J: TRBJ2-5; V: TRBV19; size: .; D: TRBD2; DNA: TGTGCCAGTAGTCTGGGGGGGGGCCAAGAGACCCAGTACTTC; CDR3: CASSLGGGQETQYF
J: TRBJ2-7; V: TRBV28; size: once; D: .; DNA: TGTGCCAGCAGCCCCCGTACAGGGACGGCCGAGCAGTACTTC; CDR3: CASSPRTGTAEQYF
J: TRBJ2-2; V: TRBV7-9; size: once; D: .; DNA: TGTGCCAGCAGCCGCACAGGGGGAGGGACCGGGGAGCTGTTTTTT; CDR3: CASSRTGGGTGELFF
J: TRBJ2-7; V: TRBV11-2; size: .; D: .; DNA: TGTGCCAGCAGCTTATACCGTGGCTACGAGCAGTACTTC; CDR3: CASSLYRGYEQYF
J: TRBJ2-7; V: TRBV7-9; size: .; D: TRBD1; DNA: TGTGCCAGCAGCTTAAGCTTCGGGACAGGGGGATCCGAGCAGTACTTC; CDR3: CASSLSFGTGGSEQYF
J: TRBJ2-5; V: TRBV18; size: .; D: .; DNA: TGTGCCAGCTCACCAGGCCTAGGAGAGACCCAGTACTTC; CDR3: CASSPGLGETQYF
J: TRBJ1-4; V: TRBV29-1; size: .; D: .; DNA: TGCAGCGTCGTCAAAGGGGCGGATAATGAAAAACTGTTTTTT; CDR3: CSVVKGADNEKLFF
J: TRBJ2-1; V: TRBV5-1; size: few; D: TRBD1; DNA: TGCGCCAGCAGCTTCGGACAGGGGGCTCGTGAGCAGTTCTTC; CDR3: CASSFGQGAREQFF